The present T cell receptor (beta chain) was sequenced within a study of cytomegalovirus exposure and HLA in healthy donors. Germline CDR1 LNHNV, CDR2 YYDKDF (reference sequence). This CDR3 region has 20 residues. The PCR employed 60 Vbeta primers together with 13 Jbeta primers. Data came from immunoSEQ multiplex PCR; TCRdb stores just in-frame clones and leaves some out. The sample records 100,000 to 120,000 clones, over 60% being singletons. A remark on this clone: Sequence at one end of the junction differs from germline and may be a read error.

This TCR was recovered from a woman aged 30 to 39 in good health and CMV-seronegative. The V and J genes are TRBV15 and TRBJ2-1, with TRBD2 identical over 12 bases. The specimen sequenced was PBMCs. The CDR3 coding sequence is TGTGCCGCCAGCAGATCCCGACTAGCGGGAGTCCCCAGCTCCTACAATGAGCAGTTCTTC. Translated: CAASRSRLAGVPSSYNEQFF.